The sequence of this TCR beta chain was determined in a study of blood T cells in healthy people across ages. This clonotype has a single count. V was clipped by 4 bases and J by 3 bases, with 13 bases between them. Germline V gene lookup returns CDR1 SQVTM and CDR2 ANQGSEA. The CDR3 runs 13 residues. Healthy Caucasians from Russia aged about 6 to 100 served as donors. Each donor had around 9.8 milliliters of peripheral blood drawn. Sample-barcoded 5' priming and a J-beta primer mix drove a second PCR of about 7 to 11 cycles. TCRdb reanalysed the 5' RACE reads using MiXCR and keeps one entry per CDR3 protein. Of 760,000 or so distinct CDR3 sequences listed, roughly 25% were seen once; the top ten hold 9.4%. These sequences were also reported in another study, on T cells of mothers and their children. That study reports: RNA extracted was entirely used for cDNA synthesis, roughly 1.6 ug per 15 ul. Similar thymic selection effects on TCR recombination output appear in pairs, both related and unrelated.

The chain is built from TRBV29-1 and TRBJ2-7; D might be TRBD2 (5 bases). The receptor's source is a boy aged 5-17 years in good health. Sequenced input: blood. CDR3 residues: CSVATLGIYEQYF. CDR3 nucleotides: TGCAGCGTTGCCACACTAGGGATCTACGAGCAGTACTTC.